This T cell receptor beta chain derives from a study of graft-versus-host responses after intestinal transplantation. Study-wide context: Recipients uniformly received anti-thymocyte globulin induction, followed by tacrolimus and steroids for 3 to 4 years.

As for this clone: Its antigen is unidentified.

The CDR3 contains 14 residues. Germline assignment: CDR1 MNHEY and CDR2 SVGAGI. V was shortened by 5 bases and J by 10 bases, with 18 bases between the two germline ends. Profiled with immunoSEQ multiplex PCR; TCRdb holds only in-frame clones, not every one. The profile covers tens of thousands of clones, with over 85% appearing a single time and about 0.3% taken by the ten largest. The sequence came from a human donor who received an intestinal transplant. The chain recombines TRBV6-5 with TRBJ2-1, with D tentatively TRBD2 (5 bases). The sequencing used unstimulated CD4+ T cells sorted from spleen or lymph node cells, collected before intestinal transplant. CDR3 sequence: CASSQKTPRGEQFF. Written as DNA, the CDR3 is TGTGCCAGCAGTCAAAAGACACCCCGGGGAGAGCAGTTCTTC.